Listed below are T cell receptor beta chains from one sample, sequenced in a study of T cells in Graves' hyperthyroidism and ophthalmopathy. TCRdb independently ran MiXCR on the multiplex PCR reads; one entry per CDR3 protein. The sample lists 300,000 to 400,000 distinct CDR3 sequences; approximately 18% were seen once. The sequenced sample was blood. The source is a man aged 18 to 30 with Graves' ophthalmopathy. Both conserved end residues are part of each CDR3. The D gene is left open where the match is weak. Size is stated for part of the rows, as once, few or many counts, or as a class when the clone is expanded.

V gene	J gene	D gene	clone size	CDR3 DNA	CDR3 protein
TRBV28	TRBJ2-7	TRBD1	NA	TGTGCCAGCAGTCGCCCCGGGACAGGGGGCAACTACGAGCAGTACTTC	CASSRPGTGGNYEQYF
TRBV4-1	TRBJ1-2	NA	NA	TGCGCCAGCAGCCAACGGGAAGCGGCAGGGCCTTCCTATGGCTACACCTTC	CASSQREAAGPSYGYTF
TRBV12-3/TRBV12-4	TRBJ2-1	NA	many	TGTGCCAGCAGTTTAGGCGGGGGCGCGCACAATGAGCAGTTCTTC	CASSLGGGAHNEQFF
TRBV25-1	TRBJ2-2	NA	NA	TGTGCCAGCAGTGAATCCCCCGGACAGCATAACACCGGGGAGCTGTTTTTT	CASSESPGQHNTGELFF
TRBV20-1	TRBJ2-1	TRBD2	many	TGCAGTGCTAGTCCCCCCCGGCGGGGGAGCGATGAGCAGTTCTTC	CSASPPRRGSDEQFF
TRBV5-1	TRBJ2-2	TRBD1	many	TGCGCCAGCAGCTTGGAAGGGGGCGAAGGCACCGGGGAGCTGTTTTTT	CASSLEGGEGTGELFF
TRBV5-1	TRBJ1-2	NA	many	TGCGCCAGCAGCTTGTACAGGGCCCGTAATGGCTACACCTTC	CASSLYRARNGYTF
TRBV7-9	TRBJ1-1	NA	few	TGTGCCAGCAGGACCCCAGGGGTGAACACTGAAGCTTTCTTT	CASRTPGVNTEAFF
TRBV19	TRBJ1-1	NA	NA	TGTGCCAGTAGGACGAGCACTGAAGCTTTCTTT	CASRTSTEAFF
TRBV9	TRBJ1-1	NA	many	TGTGCCAGCAGCCCCGAGCCGTCTGACACTGAAGCTTTCTTT	CASSPEPSDTEAFF
TRBV5-5	TRBJ1-1	NA	many	TGTGCCAGCAGCCTGGACGTTCCGTACAGGAACACTGAAGCTTTCTTT	CASSLDVPYRNTEAFF
TRBV5-6	TRBJ1-1	NA	few	TGTGCCAGCAGGGTTGGGATGGGTCACGCTGAAGCTTTCTTT	CASRVGMGHAEAFF
TRBV7-9	TRBJ2-7	NA	many	TGTGCCAGCACCCCGCTGGGGGGGGCCGAGGAGCAGTACTTC	CASTPLGGAEEQYF
TRBV12-5	TRBJ2-6	NA	NA	TGTGCTAGTGGTTCGTACAGGGTAGGAACTGGGGCCAACGTCCTGACTTTC	CASGSYRVGTGANVLTF
TRBV14	TRBJ1-2	NA	NA	TGTGCCAGCAGCCAAGATCTTGTTTATGGCTACACCTTC	CASSQDLVYGYTF
TRBV28	TRBJ2-3	NA	many	TGTGCCAGCAGGGTGGGCGGGGAGGCAGATACGCAGTATTTT	CASRVGGEADTQYF
TRBV20-1	TRBJ1-3	TRBD1	few	TGCAGTGCTAGAAAGACAGGGGATGGAAACACCATATATTTT	CSARKTGDGNTIYF
TRBV11-2	TRBJ2-3	NA	many	TGTGCCAGCAGGGGACTAGATACGCAGTATTTT	CASRGLDTQYF
TRBV2	TRBJ2-3	TRBD1	many	TGTGCCAGCAGTTACTTGGGGACCCAGGGGGCGGATACAGATACGCAGTATTTT	CASSYLGTQGADTDTQYF
TRBV20-1	TRBJ1-3	TRBD1	many	TGCAGTGCTCTGACAGGGTCTGGAAACACCATATATTTT	CSALTGSGNTIYF
TRBV20-1	TRBJ1-4	TRBD1	few	TGCAGTGCTCGGGACAGCCCTAATGAAAAACTGTTTTTT	CSARDSPNEKLFF
TRBV18	TRBJ1-1	NA	few	TGTGCCAGCTCACTAATACAGGGAGGGACGATGAACACTGAAGCTTTCTTT	CASSLIQGGTMNTEAFF
TRBV5-8	TRBJ2-5	TRBD1	many	TGTGCCAACGACAGGGAACAAGAGACCCAGTACTTC	CANDREQETQYF
TRBV28	TRBJ2-7	TRBD2	many	TGTGCCAGCAGTTTAGCCACTAGCGGGGGCGCGACCTACGAGCAGTACTTC	CASSLATSGGATYEQYF
TRBV20-1	TRBJ2-7	TRBD1	few	TGCAGTGCTAGAGCCGGGACAGGACGCACCACTACGTACGAGCAGTACTTC	CSARAGTGRTTTYEQYF
TRBV6-2/TRBV6-3	TRBJ1-6	NA	NA	TGTGCCAGCAGTTACCCCGAGGCCCATTCACCCCTCCACTTT	CASSYPEAHSPLHF
TRBV5-1	TRBJ2-7	NA	many	TGCGCCAGCAGCCAAGGACTGCCTCTGGAGTACGAGCAGTACTTC	CASSQGLPLEYEQYF
TRBV4-1	TRBJ2-5	TRBD2	few	TGCGCCAGCAGCCAACCTAGCGGGGGCAAAGAGACCCAGTACTTC	CASSQPSGGKETQYF
TRBV18	TRBJ2-5	TRBD2	NA	TGTGCCAGCTCACCACCGGGAGGGAGGGAAGAGACCCAGTACTTC	CASSPPGGREETQYF
TRBV2	TRBJ1-1	TRBD1	many	TGTGCCAGCAGTGGATCGGGACAGGGGGCTGCTGAAGCTTTCTTT	CASSGSGQGAAEAFF
TRBV12-3/TRBV12-4	TRBJ1-2	NA	NA	TGTGCCAGCAGTTTAGGGGGTAATGGCTACACCTTC	CASSLGGNGYTF
TRBV3-1	TRBJ2-1	TRBD2	few	TGTGCCAGCAGCGTAGCGGGGCCTTACAATGAGCAGTTCTTC	CASSVAGPYNEQFF
TRBV9	TRBJ1-4	TRBD1	few	TGTGCCAGCAGCGTGCTTGTGGGGCCGGGACAGGGAGGGGAAAAACTGTTTTTT	CASSVLVGPGQGGEKLFF
TRBV6-1	TRBJ2-1	TRBD2	few	TGTGCCAGCAGTTCTATAGGGACTAGCGGGCTTTCGATGGACAATGAGCAGTTCTTC	CASSSIGTSGLSMDNEQFF
TRBV5-1	TRBJ1-4	TRBD1	NA	TGCGCCAGCAGCTCGGGGGCAGGGGGCGGCACTAATGAAAAACTGTTTTTT	CASSSGAGGGTNEKLFF
TRBV5-1	TRBJ2-2	NA	many	TGCGCCAGCAGCTTGGCCCTAGACACCGGGGAGCTGTTTTTT	CASSLALDTGELFF
TRBV28	TRBJ2-3	TRBD2	many	TGTGCCAGCAGGGGACTAGCGGGGGGAAGGGACCCTAGGGCAGATACGCAGTATTTT	CASRGLAGGRDPRADTQYF
TRBV7-2	TRBJ2-1	TRBD2	many	TGTGCCAGCAGCTTAGTTACCGGGGGGGACAATGAGCAGTTCTTC	CASSLVTGGDNEQFF
TRBV7-8	TRBJ2-7	TRBD2	NA	TGTGCCAGCAGGACCGGGACTAGCGGGTACGAGCAGTACTTC	CASRTGTSGYEQYF
TRBV11-3	TRBJ2-1	TRBD2	NA	TGTGCCAGCAGCTTAACCCCCTGGACTAGCGGGGGGGCGAGCTCCTACAATGAGCAGTTCTTC	CASSLTPWTSGGASSYNEQFF
TRBV6-4	TRBJ1-5	NA	NA	TGTGCCAGCAGTGACCTGGGTTGGAATCAGCCCCAGCATTTT	CASSDLGWNQPQHF
TRBV29-1	TRBJ1-1	NA	NA	TGCAGCGTTGAAAGACAGACCTATGAAGCTTTCTTT	CSVERQTYEAFF
TRBV6-1	TRBJ2-7	NA	NA	TGTGCCAGCAGTCGAAAGAGTGGGACGGGCGAGCAGTACTTC	CASSRKSGTGEQYF
TRBV28	TRBJ2-7	TRBD1	many	TGTGCCAGCAGCACACAGGGGCCCCCGGTCTCCTACGAGCAGTACTTC	CASSTQGPPVSYEQYF
TRBV2	TRBJ1-2	NA	NA	TGTGCCAGCAGTTCGAGTCCCAGGGCTAACTATGGCTACACCTTC	CASSSSPRANYGYTF